Each of the 24 T cell receptor beta chains below was sequenced from the same sample in a study of blood T cells in healthy people across ages. With a J-beta primer mix and a sample-barcoded 5' primer, a second PCR ran roughly 6 to 11 cycles. MiXCR was run by TCRdb on the 5' RACE reads, yielding one entry per CDR3 protein. The repertoire holds some 700,000 distinct CDR3 sequences, with roughly 44% as singletons. Sequencing input: blood. These receptor sequences come from a woman in her fifties or sixties in good health.

The rearrangement links TRBV20-1 to TRBJ2-1; 12 bases align to TRBD2. CDR1 DFQATT and CDR2 SNEGSKA come from the germline V gene (reference sequence). V was clipped by 3 bases and J by 6 bases; unmatched bases: 6. The CDR3 extends over 15 amino acids. CDR3 coding DNA: TGCAGTGCTAGTGGTCTAGCGGGGGGGCCCAATGAGCAGTTCTTC. Encoded protein: CSASGLAGGPNEQFF.

The rearrangement uses TRBV27 and TRBJ2-7, with a tentative D call TRBD2 (5 bases). V gave up 0 bases and J gave up 0 bases, with 15 bases separating them. The CDR3 consists of 17 residues. Germline loops: CDR1 MNHEY, CDR2 SMNVEV (reference sequence). CDR3 DNA: TGTGCCAGCAGTTTATCTTTTGGGGATCGGGGCTCCTACGAGCAGTACTTC. It encodes CASSLSFGDRGSYEQYF.

The rearrangement uses TRBV27 and TRBJ1-4; no firm D call. V shed 2 bases and J shed 6 bases, with 7 bases lying between them. This CDR3 comprises 13 residues. Per the germline V gene, CDR1 is MNHEY and CDR2 is SMNVEV (reference sequence). For the CDR3, the DNA is TGTGCCAGCAGTTTACACAATGATGAAAAACTGTTTTTT. It specifies CASSLHNDEKLFF.

The chain uses TRBV29-1 and TRBJ2-1; possibly TRBD1 for D (5 bases). CDR3 size: 13 residues. Germline V gene data show CDR1 as SQVTM and CDR2 as ANQGSEA. Trimming stripped 6 bases from V and 4 bases from J, with 13 bases between. CDR3 nucleotide sequence: TGCAGCGTGGTCAGGGCCGGGTACAATGAGCAGTTCTTC. Translating gives CSVVRAGYNEQFF.

Notes on this clonotype: This may be a read error: a much more frequent sequence differs by one nucleotide. J is TRBJ2-4 and V is TRBV29-1, with D unclear. The J call may be in error: the DNA end matches TRBJ2-7 better. The CDR3 consists of 12 residues. Germline assignment: CDR1 SQVTM and CDR2 ANQGSEA. In DNA form, the CDR3 reads TGCAGCGTTGCGGAACGATTCTACGAGCAGTACTTC. It encodes CSVAERFYEQYF.

A few counts support this clonotype. This chain connects TRBV6-5 to TRBJ2-3; 8 nucleotides align to TRBD2. CDR3 length: 14 residues. V was clipped by 6 bases and J by 4 bases; unmatched bases: 6. Germline CDR1 reads MNHEY; CDR2 reads SVGAGI. CDR3 sequence reads: CASRSSGRADTQYF. The CDR3 region has the DNA TGTGCCAGCAGGTCCAGCGGGAGAGCAGATACGCAGTATTTT.

There are a few counts of this clonotype. V is TRBV6-1 and J is TRBJ2-1; D is ambiguous. Germline CDR1 MNHNS, CDR2 SASEGT. Trimming left V 2 bases short and J 3 bases short, with 11 bases between. The CDR3 loop spans 15 amino acids. CDR3 in amino acids: CASSESAQIYNEQFF. The CDR3 nucleotides read TGTGCCAGCAGTGAAAGTGCACAAATCTACAATGAGCAGTTCTTC.

This clonotype was seen ten or more times. The chain carries TRBV5-1 and TRBJ2-7; perhaps TRBD2 as D (5 bases). The V gene's germline CDR1 is SGHRS and CDR2 YFSETQ. CDR3 length: 12 residues. V was trimmed by 4 bases and J by 5 bases, leaving 10 bases between them. CDR3 protein: CASSPERDEQYF. The CDR3 nucleotides are TGCGCCAGCAGCCCGGAGAGGGACGAGCAGTACTTC.

This clonotype was counted a few times. This chain uses TRBV6-1 with TRBJ2-1; 10 nucleotides agree with TRBD1. With V trimmed by 4 bases and J by 4 bases, 4 bases remained unmatched. Germline V gives CDR1 MNHNS, CDR2 SASEGT. The CDR3 sequence is 15 residues long. In DNA form, the CDR3 reads TGTGCCAGCAGTGCGCCGGGACAGGGGTACAATGAGCAGTTCTTC. Translation: CASSAPGQGYNEQFF.

This clonotype has a handful of counts. This chain connects TRBV7-9 to TRBJ2-5; D might be TRBD1 or TRBD2, each matching 6 bases. This CDR3 has 14 amino acids. The germline V and J ends were trimmed by 2 bases and 5 bases, with 12 bases remaining between them. Germline CDR1 reads SEHNR; CDR2 reads FQNEAQ (reference sequence). CDR3 protein: CASSLWGASETQYF. CDR3 DNA: TGTGCCAGCAGCTTATGGGGGGCTTCGGAGACCCAGTACTTC.

CDR3 loop: CSARWVETQYF. CDR3 coding DNA: TGCAGTGCTAGGTGGGTGGAGACCCAGTACTTC. The chain employs TRBV20-1 and TRBJ2-5; D remains unclear. The CDR3 runs 11 residues. The ends were cut back, 3 bases at V and 5 bases at J, with 7 bases in the middle. Germline V gene sequence: CDR1 DFQATT, CDR2 SNEGSKA (reference sequence).

V is TRBV7-8 and J is TRBJ2-3; TRBD2 agrees at 9 bases. After removal of 4 bases from V and 2 bases from J, the junction contained 10 bases not matched to a gene. This CDR3 is built from 17 residues. In germline, CDR1 is SGHVS, CDR2 FQNEAQ. CDR3 DNA: TGTGCCAGCAGCTCGCCTCTAGCGGGACCCCTCACAGATACGCAGTATTTT. This encodes CASSSPLAGPLTDTQYF.

This sequence joins TRBV20-1 and TRBJ2-7; tentatively, D is TRBD1 or TRBD2 (5 bases each). The CDR3 is made up of 13 amino acids. CDR1 and CDR2 from the germline V gene are DFQATT and SNEGSKA (reference sequence). The germline V and J ends were trimmed by 4 bases and 2 bases, with 12 bases remaining between them. This CDR3 reads CSATGGGPYEQYF. CDR3 sequence (DNA): TGCAGTGCTACGGGTGGGGGACCCTACGAGCAGTACTTC.

The rearrangement links TRBV6-1 to TRBJ2-3; D is undetermined. The CDR3 spans 13 residues. Germline V CDR1 and CDR2: MNHNS, SASEGT. Trimming removed 4 bases from V and 4 bases from J, with 9 bases in between. The DNA of the CDR3 is TGTGCCAGCAGTGTAGGAGAACCAGATACGCAGTATTTT. Amino acids: CASSVGEPDTQYF.

The count of this clonotype is one. The genes are TRBV12-3 or TRBV12-4 and TRBJ1-1; D gene unclear. The CDR3 extends over 13 amino acids. The V and J ends lost 4 bases and 5 bases respectively, with 11 bases between them. The CDR3 region has the DNA TGTGCCAGCAGTTCGAGTAGGGAAACTGAAGCTTTCTTT. It specifies CASSSSRETEAFF.

Many counts were recorded for this clonotype. CDR3 in DNA: TGTGCCAGCAGCCAGGACCCTCAGCCCCAGCATTTT. Its protein is CASSQDPQPQHF. The genes are TRBV28 and TRBJ1-5; D call uncertain. The ends were cut back, 6 bases at V and 6 bases at J, with 9 bases in the middle. Per the germline V gene, CDR1 is MDHEN and CDR2 is SYDVKM. The CDR3 has 12 amino acids.

The DNA for the CDR3 is TGTGCCAGCAGTTTTCAGTTAAACAGGGGTGGGACGGTGGTTTCCTACGAGCAGTACTTC. Its protein product is CASSFQLNRGGTVVSYEQYF. The chain combines TRBV28 with TRBJ2-7; TRBD1 matches at 7 bases. Germline CDR1 reads MDHEN; CDR2 reads SYDVKM. With V trimmed by 3 bases and J by 1 base, 21 bases remained unmatched. This CDR3 has 20 amino acids.

This clonotype was seen many times. The J gene is TRBJ2-3, the V gene TRBV6-2 or TRBV6-3; a weak D match, TRBD2 (6 bases). Germline V gene sequence: CDR1 MNHEY, CDR2 SVGEGT. The CDR3 is made up of 14 amino acids. V lost 6 bases to trimming and J lost 2 bases, with 12 bases between them. This chain's CDR3 is CASSPGTPTDTQYF. The CDR3 DNA reads TGTGCCAGCAGCCCCGGGACTCCCACAGATACGCAGTATTTT.

Details on this clonotype: The junction departs from germline at one end; a sequencing error may be responsible. This chain links TRBV12-3 or TRBV12-4 with TRBJ2-6; possible D gene TRBD1, 5 bases. The CDR3 length is 15 residues. The CDR3 is CASSLAVAGASVLTF. The CDR3 DNA is TGTGCCAGCAGTTTAGCGGTGGCTGGGGCCAGCGTCCTGACTTTC.

This clonotype was seen a single time. The genes are TRBV27 and TRBJ2-7; 7 bases map to TRBD2. The CDR3 sequence is 15 residues long. Trimming took 2 bases from V and 0 from J; bases not matched to a gene: 4. Germline V gives CDR1 MNHEY, CDR2 SMNVEV (reference sequence). The CDR3 protein is CASSLRSGGSYEQYF. DNA for the CDR3: TGTGCCAGCAGTTTACGGTCGGGGGGCTCCTACGAGCAGTACTTC.

This clonotype was found a few times. The rearrangement joins TRBV5-1 to TRBJ1-3; 8 nucleotides match TRBD1. Losses at the gene ends were 1 base for V and 3 bases for J; bases not matched to a gene: 3. This CDR3 contains 15 residues. CDR1 and CDR2 (germline): SGHRS, YFSETQ. Here the CDR3 reads CASSLTGQGGNTIYF. For the CDR3, the DNA is TGCGCCAGCAGCTTGACCGGACAGGGTGGAAACACCATATATTTT.

The gene calls are TRBV7-8 and TRBJ2-1, with 9 bases lining up with TRBD1. CDR1 is SGHVS, CDR2 FQNEAQ, per germline. Trimming removed 1 base from V and 6 bases from J; junction bases left unmatched: 13. The length of the CDR3 is 18 residues. The CDR3 loop reads CASSLGTGAGRRGNEQFF. DNA for the CDR3: TGTGCCAGCAGCTTAGGGACAGGGGCGGGTCGTCGGGGCAATGAGCAGTTCTTC.

The chain uses TRBV4-1 and TRBJ2-5; the D gene is possibly TRBD1 (5 bases). V lost 1 base, J lost 4 bases, and 7 bases lay in between. Per the germline V gene, CDR1 is MGHRA and CDR2 is YSYEKL. The CDR3 is 13 residues long. DNA of the CDR3: TGCGCCAGCAGCCAAGTTCAGGGAGAGACCCAGTACTTC. This codes for CASSQVQGETQYF.

The CDR3 bases are TGTGCTAGTGGGACCCGGGACTCATACAATGAGCAGTACTTC. Translated: CASGTRDSYNEQYF. The genes are TRBV12-5 and TRBJ2-1; maybe TRBD2 (6 bases). The DNA end is a closer match to TRBJ2-7, so the J assignment may be wrong. The CDR3 length is 14 residues. Germline CDR1 reads LGHNT; CDR2 reads FRNRAP.